The 24 T cell receptor beta chains reported below all come from one sample, sequenced in a study of cytomegalovirus exposure and HLA in healthy donors. Use of 60 Vbeta and 13 Jbeta primers characterized the PCR. The assay was immunoSEQ multiplex PCR, and TCRdb's table has in-frame clones only and misses some. Among about 160,000 clones listed, 65% to 90% were seen once. Input material: PBMCs. The receptor source for this set is a woman aged 18-30 years in good health and CMV-seronegative.

A remark on this clone: The same CDR3 also results from other DNA sequences found in this sample. The gene calls are TRBV7-9 and TRBJ2-3; D gene ambiguous. Trimming pared 1 base from V and 0 bases from J, leaving 8 bases between. The CDR3 sequence is 15 residues long. Germline V gene sequence: CDR1 SEHNR, CDR2 FQNEAQ (reference sequence). The CDR3 is CASSLESVSTDTQYF. Written as DNA, the CDR3 is TGTGCCAGCAGCTTAGAGTCGGTTAGCACAGATACGCAGTATTTT.

The chain couples TRBV28 to TRBJ2-7; tentative D call: TRBD1 (6 bases). This CDR3 has 14 amino acids. V was clipped by 5 bases and J by 2 bases, with 13 bases between them. Per germline, CDR1 MDHEN and CDR2 SYDVKM. The CDR3 region has the DNA TGTGCCAGCAGTCCCCTCGCAGGGGCCTACGAGCAGTACTTC. This gives the protein CASSPLAGAYEQYF.

The CDR3 spells CASSNLRQIPGELFF. The CDR3 DNA sequence: TGTGCCAGCAGCAACTTGAGGCAGATCCCCGGGGAGCTGTTTTTT. The chain couples TRBV9 to TRBJ2-2; no clear D. The CDR3 is 15 residues long. The germline V gene has CDR1 SGDLS and CDR2 YYNGEE. Between the trimmed V and J ends, which lost 4 bases and 6 bases, there was a span of 16 bases.

The chain employs TRBV7-9 and TRBJ2-1; TRBD2 matches 8 bases. The V and J ends lost 3 bases and 7 bases, in that order; junction bases with no gene match: 8. This CDR3 has 15 residues. Germline V gene lookup returns CDR1 SEHNR and CDR2 FQNEAQ (reference sequence). CDR3 amino acids: CASSLGAGALNEQFF. The CDR3 coding sequence is TGTGCCAGCAGCTTGGGAGCGGGAGCCCTGAATGAGCAGTTCTTC.

The chain recombines TRBV28 with TRBJ2-7; D is possibly TRBD1 (6 bases). The germline CDR1 and CDR2 sequences are MDHEN and SYDVKM. V was trimmed by 3 bases and J by 2 bases, leaving 14 bases between them. The CDR3 contains 15 residues. This chain's CDR3 is CASSLGHPPPYEQYF. CDR3 DNA sequence: TGTGCCAGCAGTTTGGGACACCCTCCACCCTACGAGCAGTACTTC.

The V and J genes are TRBV5-6 and TRBJ2-7; 12 bases fit TRBD2. Trimming cost V 0 bases and J 3 bases; bases outside gene matches: 4. Per the germline V gene, CDR1 is SGHDT and CDR2 is YYEEEE. CDR3 length: 16 residues. In DNA, the CDR3 is TGTGCCAGCAGCTTGGGGCTAGCGGGAGGGCACTACGAGCAGTACTTC. Translated: CASSLGLAGGHYEQYF.

The chain uses TRBV10-2 and TRBJ1-2; D is possibly TRBD1 (6 bases). There are 14 residues in the CDR3. Trimming took off 2 bases at V and 6 bases at J, with 13 bases between the two ends. Germline CDR1 and CDR2: WSHSY and SAAADI. The CDR3 region is CASSEKGGRHGYTF. CDR3 sequence (DNA): TGCGCCAGCAGTGAGAAGGGGGGGCGCCATGGCTACACCTTC.

This chain links TRBV7-2 with TRBJ1-2; 9 bases are shared with TRBD1. CDR3 size: 14 residues. Germline CDR1 SGHTA, CDR2 FQGNSA. The V gene end was trimmed by 5 bases and the J gene end by 4 bases; junction bases not matched to a gene: 5. CDR3 DNA sequence: TGTGCCAGCAGCCCGGGGACAGGGAGCTATGGCTACACCTTC. This codes for CASSPGTGSYGYTF.

V usage is TRBV5-1 and J usage is TRBJ2-3, with 12 positions matching TRBD1. Unmatched junction bases numbered 9, after V lost 4 bases and J lost 6 bases. The CDR3 totals 16 residues. Germline-derived CDR1 and CDR2 are SGHRS and YFSETQ. The chain's CDR3 is CASSKPGQGAGDTQYF. The DNA for the CDR3 is TGCGCCAGCAGCAAGCCGGGACAGGGGGCCGGGGATACGCAGTATTTT.

The rearrangement joins TRBV10-2 to TRBJ2-1; 13 bases line up with TRBD2. The CDR3 totals 17 residues. The junction had 14 bases not matched to a gene; V was cut back by 8 bases and J by 7 bases. Germline V CDR1 and CDR2: WSHSY, SAAADI. CDR3: CASEGTSGVIGGNEQFF. The CDR3 region has the DNA TGCGCCAGCGAGGGGACTAGCGGGGTCATTGGAGGGAATGAGCAGTTCTTC.

In DNA, the CDR3 is TGTGCCAGCGCTCGGAGCAGGGAAGGCGAGCAGTACTTC. Its translation is CASARSREGEQYF. V gene TRBV11-3 combines with J gene TRBJ2-7, with D possibly being TRBD1 (5 bases). In germline, CDR1 is SGHNT, CDR2 YENEEA. The CDR3 is made up of 13 amino acids. With 8 bases removed from V and 6 bases from J, the gap between germline ends came to 17 bases.

V is TRBV7-9 and J is TRBJ2-3, with TRBD1 as a possible D gene (6 bases). This CDR3 contains 15 residues. Germline V gene lookup returns CDR1 SEHNR and CDR2 FQNEAQ (reference sequence). The V end was cut by 2 bases, the J end by 2 bases, with 11 bases between. The CDR3 is CASSLSTGNTDTQYF. Here the CDR3 DNA reads TGTGCCAGCAGCTTAAGTACAGGGAACACAGATACGCAGTATTTT.

The V call is TRBV5-8, the J call TRBJ1-2, with 8 bases fitting TRBD1. The CDR3 loop spans 16 amino acids. Per the germline V gene, CDR1 is SGHTS and CDR2 is YDEGEE. With V trimmed by 3 bases and J by 8 bases, 15 bases remained unmatched. Here the CDR3 DNA reads TGTGCCAGCAGCTCCGGGACAGGAACCTCGGGGGAGGGCTACACCTTC. Its protein is CASSSGTGTSGEGYTF. The whole variable domain, remainder taken from reference TRBV5-8 and TRBJ1-2, is EAGVTQSPTHLIKTRGQQATLRCSPISGHTSVYWYQQALGLGLQFLLWYDEGEERNRGNFPPRFSGRQFPNYSSELNVNALELEDSALYLCASSSGTGTSGEGYTFGSGTRLTVV.

The chain employs TRBV6-6 and TRBJ2-5, with 14 bases lining up with TRBD2. V shed 4 bases and J 5 bases; nucleotides not matched to a gene: 0. CDR1 is MNHNY and CDR2 is SVGAGI in the germline V gene (reference sequence). This CDR3 is 14 amino acids long. The CDR3, as DNA: TGTGCCAGCAGTTGGACTAGCGGGAGGGAGACCCAGTACTTC. It yields the protein CASSWTSGRETQYF.

The count of this clone is one. The chain has TRBV28 and TRBJ2-1, with TRBD2 matching 7 bases. The CDR3 spans 16 residues. Trimming cost V 10 bases and J 8 bases; bases outside gene matches: 20. Germline assignment: CDR1 MDHEN and CDR2 SYDVKM. This CDR3 is CAITPRATRRGDEQFF. CDR3 DNA: TGTGCCATCACCCCGCGCGCGACCCGCCGGGGGGATGAGCAGTTCTTC.

This clone showed up just a few times. The chain recombines TRBV6-6 with TRBJ1-2, with 9 nucleotides matching TRBD1. Germline CDR1 MNHNY, CDR2 SVGAGI (reference sequence). After removal of 0 bases from V and 4 bases from J, the junction contained 3 bases not matched to a gene. This CDR3 has 15 residues. CDR3 in amino acids: CASSYSTGGGYGYTF. CDR3 nucleotide sequence: TGTGCCAGCAGTTACTCTACAGGGGGCGGCTATGGCTACACCTTC.

The V and J genes are TRBV7-2 and TRBJ2-1, with D perhaps TRBD1 (6 bases). The CDR3 sequence is 15 residues long. V dropped 7 bases and J dropped 0 bases, with 13 bases sitting between them. Germline CDR1 is SGHTA and CDR2 is FQGNSA. Here the CDR3 reads CASIPGGGSYNEQFF. The CDR3 DNA is TGTGCCAGCATCCCTGGGGGCGGCTCCTACAATGAGCAGTTCTTC.

The chain carries TRBV28 and TRBJ2-7; D call uncertain. The CDR3 has 13 amino acids. V was shortened by 6 bases and J by 1 base, with 10 bases between the two germline ends. The germline V gene encodes CDR1 MDHEN and CDR2 SYDVKM. The CDR3 reads CASRYPGSYEQYF. CDR3 DNA sequence: TGTGCCAGCAGGTACCCAGGTTCCTACGAGCAGTACTTC.

V is TRBV5-1 and J is TRBJ1-2; tentatively, D is TRBD1 (5 bases). The CDR3 consists of 15 residues. Trimming cost V 4 bases and J 0 bases, with 13 bases left between them. Germline CDR1 SGHRS, CDR2 YFSETQ. CDR3 sequence reads: CASSRGDATNYGYTF. The CDR3 nucleotides are TGCGCCAGCAGCCGGGGGGACGCAACTAACTATGGCTACACCTTC.

This clone was detected once. The gene calls are TRBV19 and TRBJ1-5, with TRBD1 as a possible D gene (5 bases). Germline V gives CDR1 LNHDA, CDR2 SQIVND (reference sequence). V lost 5 bases to trimming and J lost 7 bases, with 12 bases between them. CDR3 length: 13 amino acids. This CDR3 reads CASSGGLIQPQHF. The CDR3 DNA reads TGTGCCAGTAGTGGGGGACTGATCCAGCCCCAGCATTTT.

The CDR3 DNA reads TGTGCCAGCAGTCGGACAGGGAATGGTGGCTACACCTTC. Translated: CASSRTGNGGYTF. V is TRBV6-5 and J is TRBJ1-2, with 8 bases that match TRBD1. The CDR3 is made up of 13 amino acids. The germline V gene has CDR1 MNHEY and CDR2 SVGAGI. Trimming cost V 5 bases and J 7 bases; bases outside gene matches: 6.

V gene TRBV7-9 combines with J gene TRBJ1-1, with 9 positions matching TRBD1. The germline V gene encodes CDR1 SEHNR and CDR2 FQNEAQ (reference sequence). Trimming took 5 bases from V and 2 from J; bases not matched to a gene: 3. CDR3 length equals 14 residues. This CDR3 reads CASSVGQGNTEAFF. The CDR3 coding sequence is TGTGCCAGCAGCGTGGGACAGGGTAACACTGAAGCTTTCTTT.

V is TRBV5-1 and J is TRBJ2-1, with 9 bases matching TRBD1. V lost 0 bases and J lost 5; bases outside the gene matches: 3. Per germline, CDR1 SGHRS and CDR2 YFSETQ. The CDR3 sequence is 15 residues long. The CDR3 reads CASSLGTGEHNEQFF. CDR3 sequence (DNA): TGCGCCAGCAGCTTGGGGACAGGGGAACACAATGAGCAGTTCTTC.

The CDR3 DNA sequence: TGTGCCAGCAGCGTACGGGACAGCTATGGCTACACCTTC. Translated: CASSVRDSYGYTF. V usage is TRBV9 and J usage is TRBJ1-2, with 7 nucleotides matching TRBD1. Germline-derived CDR1 and CDR2 are SGDLS and YYNGEE. The CDR3 has 13 residues. With V trimmed by 1 base and J by 4 bases, 1 base remained unmatched.